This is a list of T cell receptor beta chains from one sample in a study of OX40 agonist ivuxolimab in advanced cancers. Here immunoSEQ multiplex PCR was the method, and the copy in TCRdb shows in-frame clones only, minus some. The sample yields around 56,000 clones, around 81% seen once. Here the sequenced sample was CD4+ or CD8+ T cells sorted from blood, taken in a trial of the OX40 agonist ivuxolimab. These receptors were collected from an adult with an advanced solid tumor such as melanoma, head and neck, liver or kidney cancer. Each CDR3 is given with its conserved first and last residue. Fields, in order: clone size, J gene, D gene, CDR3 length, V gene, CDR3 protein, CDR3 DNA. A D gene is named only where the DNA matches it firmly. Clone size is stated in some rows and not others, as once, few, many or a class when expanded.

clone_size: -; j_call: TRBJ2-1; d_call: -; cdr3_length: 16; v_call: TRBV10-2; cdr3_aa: CASSESGEPRYNEQFF; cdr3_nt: TGCGCCAGCAGTGAGTCTGGGGAACCCCGATACAATGAGCAGTTCTTC
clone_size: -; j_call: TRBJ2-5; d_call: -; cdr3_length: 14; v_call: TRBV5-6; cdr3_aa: CASSSGTGHETQYF; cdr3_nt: TGTGCCAGCAGCTCCGGGACGGGCCATGAGACCCAGTACTTC
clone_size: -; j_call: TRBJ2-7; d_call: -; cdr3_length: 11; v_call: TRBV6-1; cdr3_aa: CASRETGEQYF; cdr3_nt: TGTGCCAGCAGAGAGACTGGCGAGCAGTACTTC
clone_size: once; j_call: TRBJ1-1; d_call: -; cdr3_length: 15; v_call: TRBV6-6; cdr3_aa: CASSYPARGSTEAFF; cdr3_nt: TGTGCCAGCAGTTACCCGGCAAGGGGTAGCACTGAAGCTTTCTTT
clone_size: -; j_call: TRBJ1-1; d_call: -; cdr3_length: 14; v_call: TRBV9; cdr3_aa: CASSVEGEGTEAFF; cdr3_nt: TGTGCCAGCAGCGTAGAAGGGGAGGGCACTGAAGCTTTCTTT
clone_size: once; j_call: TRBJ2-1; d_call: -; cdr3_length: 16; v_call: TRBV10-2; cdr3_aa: CASSELWVRSYNEQFF; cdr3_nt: TGCGCCAGCAGCGAACTCTGGGTCAGATCCTACAATGAGCAGTTCTTC
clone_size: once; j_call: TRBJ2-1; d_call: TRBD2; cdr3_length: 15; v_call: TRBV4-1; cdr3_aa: CASRQRAGEGNEQFF; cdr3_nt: TGCGCCAGCAGACAACGGGCGGGAGAAGGGAATGAGCAGTTCTTC
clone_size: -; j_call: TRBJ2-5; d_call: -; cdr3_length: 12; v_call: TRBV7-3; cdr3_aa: CASRNNRETQYF; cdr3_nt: TGTGCCAGCAGGAACAATCGGGAGACCCAGTACTTC
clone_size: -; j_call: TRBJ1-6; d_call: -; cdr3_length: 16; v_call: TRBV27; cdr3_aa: CASSFKGQTFNSPLHF; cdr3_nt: TGTGCCAGCAGTTTTAAAGGACAGACCTTTAATTCACCCCTCCACTTT
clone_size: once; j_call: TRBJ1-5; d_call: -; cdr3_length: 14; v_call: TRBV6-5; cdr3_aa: CASSRGAPEQPQHF; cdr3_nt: TGTGCCAGCAGCAGAGGGGCCCCGGAGCAGCCCCAGCATTTT
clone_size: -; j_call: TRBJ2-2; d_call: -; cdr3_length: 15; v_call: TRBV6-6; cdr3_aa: CASSYSTVGTGELFF; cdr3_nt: TGTGCCAGCAGTTACTCGACCGTTGGGACCGGGGAGCTGTTTTTT
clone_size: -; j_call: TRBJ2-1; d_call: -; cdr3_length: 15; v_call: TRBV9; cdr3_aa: CASSAWGEQYNEQFF; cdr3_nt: TGTGCCAGCAGCGCCTGGGGGGAACAATACAATGAGCAGTTCTTC
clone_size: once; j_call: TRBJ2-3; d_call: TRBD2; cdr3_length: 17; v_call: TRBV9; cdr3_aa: CASSAGTSAPRADTQYF; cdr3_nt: TGTGCCAGCAGCGCCGGGACTAGTGCCCCCCGCGCAGATACGCAGTATTTT
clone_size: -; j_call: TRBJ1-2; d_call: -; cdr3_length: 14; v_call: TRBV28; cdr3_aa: CAILAGGGGYGYTF; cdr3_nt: TGTGCCATCCTAGCGGGGGGCGGCGGCTATGGCTACACCTTC
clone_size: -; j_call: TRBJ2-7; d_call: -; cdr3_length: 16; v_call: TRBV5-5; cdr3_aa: CASSQDGGPFSYEQYF; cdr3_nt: TGTGCCAGCAGCCAGGACGGAGGACCATTCTCCTACGAGCAGTACTTC
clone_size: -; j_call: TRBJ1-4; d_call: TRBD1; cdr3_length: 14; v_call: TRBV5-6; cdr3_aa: CASSFGTGNEKLFF; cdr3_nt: TGTGCCAGCAGCTTCGGGACAGGGAACGAAAAACTGTTTTTT
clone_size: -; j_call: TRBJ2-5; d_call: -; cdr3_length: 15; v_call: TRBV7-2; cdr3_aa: CASSPGTVGQETQYF; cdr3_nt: TGTGCCAGCAGCCCCGGGACTGTGGGACAAGAGACCCAGTACTTC
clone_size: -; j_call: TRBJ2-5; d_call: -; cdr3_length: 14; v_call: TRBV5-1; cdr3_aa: CASSLGIGGETQYF; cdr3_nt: TGCGCCAGCAGCTTGGGAATTGGGGGAGAGACCCAGTACTTC
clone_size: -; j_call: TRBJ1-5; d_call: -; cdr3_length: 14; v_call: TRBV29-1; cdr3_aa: CSVGFGGNNQPQHF; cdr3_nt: TGCAGCGTTGGTTTCGGAGGGAATAATCAGCCCCAGCATTTT
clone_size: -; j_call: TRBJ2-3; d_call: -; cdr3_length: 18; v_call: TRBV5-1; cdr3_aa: CASSTTTGRQLSTDTQYF; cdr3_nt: TGCGCCAGCAGCACGACGACAGGGAGGCAACTTAGCACAGATACGCAGTATTTT
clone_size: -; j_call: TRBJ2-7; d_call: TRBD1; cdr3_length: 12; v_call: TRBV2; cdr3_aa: CASSPDRGEQYF; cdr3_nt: TGTGCCAGCAGCCCGGACAGGGGTGAGCAGTACTTC
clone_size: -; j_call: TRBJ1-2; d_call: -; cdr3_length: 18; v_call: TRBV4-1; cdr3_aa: CASSQEVLRNRSNYGYTF; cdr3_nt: TGCGCCAGCAGCCAAGAGGTCCTTAGGAACAGGTCTAACTATGGCTACACCTTC